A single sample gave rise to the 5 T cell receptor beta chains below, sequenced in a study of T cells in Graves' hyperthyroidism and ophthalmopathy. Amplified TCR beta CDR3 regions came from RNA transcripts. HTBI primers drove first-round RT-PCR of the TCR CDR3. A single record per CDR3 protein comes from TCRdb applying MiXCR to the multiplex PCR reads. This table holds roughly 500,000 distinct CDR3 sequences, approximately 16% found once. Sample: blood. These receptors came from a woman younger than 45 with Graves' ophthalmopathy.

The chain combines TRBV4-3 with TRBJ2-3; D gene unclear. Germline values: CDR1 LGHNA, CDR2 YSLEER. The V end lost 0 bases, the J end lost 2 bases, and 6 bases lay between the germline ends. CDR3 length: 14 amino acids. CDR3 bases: TGCGCCAGCAGCCAAGAGGTAGTCACAGATACGCAGTATTTT. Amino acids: CASSQEVVTDTQYF.

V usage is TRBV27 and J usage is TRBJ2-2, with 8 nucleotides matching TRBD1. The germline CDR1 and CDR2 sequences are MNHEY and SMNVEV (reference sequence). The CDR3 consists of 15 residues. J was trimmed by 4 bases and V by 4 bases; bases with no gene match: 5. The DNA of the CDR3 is TGTGCCAGCAGTTCAGGACAGGGAGGCACCGGGGAGCTGTTTTTT. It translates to CASSSGQGGTGELFF.

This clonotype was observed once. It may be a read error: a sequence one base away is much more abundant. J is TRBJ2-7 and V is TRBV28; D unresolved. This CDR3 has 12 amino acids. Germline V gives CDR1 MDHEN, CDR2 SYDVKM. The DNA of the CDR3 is TGTGCCAGCAGTTTATTAGTCAACGAGCGGTACTTC. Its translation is CASSLLVNERYF.

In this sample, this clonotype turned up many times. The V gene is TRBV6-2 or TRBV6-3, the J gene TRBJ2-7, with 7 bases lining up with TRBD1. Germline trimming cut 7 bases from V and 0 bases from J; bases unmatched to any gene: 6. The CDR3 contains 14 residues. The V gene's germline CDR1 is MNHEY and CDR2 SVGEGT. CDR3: CASTLDRRSYEQYF. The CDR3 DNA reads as TGTGCCAGCACCCTGGACAGGCGCTCCTACGAGCAGTACTTC.

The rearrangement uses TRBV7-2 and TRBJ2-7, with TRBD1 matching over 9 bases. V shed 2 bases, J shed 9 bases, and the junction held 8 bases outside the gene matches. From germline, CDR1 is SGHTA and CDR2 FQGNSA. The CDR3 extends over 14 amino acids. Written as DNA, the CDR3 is TGTGCCAGCAGCTTATTTGACAGGGGGAGCGGGCAGTACTTC. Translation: CASSLFDRGSGQYF.